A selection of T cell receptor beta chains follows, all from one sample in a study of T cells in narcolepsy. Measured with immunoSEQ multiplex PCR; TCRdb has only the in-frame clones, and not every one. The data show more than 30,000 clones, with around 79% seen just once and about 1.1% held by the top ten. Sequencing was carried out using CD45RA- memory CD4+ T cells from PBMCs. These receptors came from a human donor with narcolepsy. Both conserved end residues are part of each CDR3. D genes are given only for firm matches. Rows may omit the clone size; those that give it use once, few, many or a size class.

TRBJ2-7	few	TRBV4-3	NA	TGCGCCAGCAGCCAAGGACTAGAGTACGAGCAGTACTTC	CASSQGLEYEQYF
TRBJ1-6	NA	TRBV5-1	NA	TGCGCCAGCAGTCGAGCCGGATCGAGTAATTCACCCCTCCACTTT	CASSRAGSSNSPLHF
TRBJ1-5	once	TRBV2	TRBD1	TGTGCCAGCAGTGACCGGACAGGGGGCAAACAGCCCCAGCATTTT	CASSDRTGGKQPQHF
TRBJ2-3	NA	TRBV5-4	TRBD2	TGTGCCAGCAGCTTGGATCCAGCGGGAGAAGATACGCAGTATTTT	CASSLDPAGEDTQYF
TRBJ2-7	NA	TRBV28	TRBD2	TGTGCCAGCAGTTTACAGGGAGGGATAACAAAGGGGCAGTACTTC	CASSLQGGITKGQYF
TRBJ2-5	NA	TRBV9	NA	TGTGCCAGCAGCGTTAAGCCCGGGGATCAGACCCAGTACTTC	CASSVKPGDQTQYF
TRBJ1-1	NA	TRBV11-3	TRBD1	TGTGCCAGCAGCTTAAACCAGGGGGACACTGAAGCTTTCTTT	CASSLNQGDTEAFF
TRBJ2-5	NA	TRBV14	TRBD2	TGTGCCAGCAGCCAAGGCGGGAGGGAGACCCAGTACTTC	CASSQGGRETQYF
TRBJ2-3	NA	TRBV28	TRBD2	TGTGCCAGCAGTTTACTCGGGACTAGCGGGAGAAGCACAGATACGCAGTATTTT	CASSLLGTSGRSTDTQYF
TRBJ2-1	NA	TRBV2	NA	TGTGCCAGCAGTGAAGGAAGAGGGGGCTACAATGAGCAGTTCTTC	CASSEGRGGYNEQFF
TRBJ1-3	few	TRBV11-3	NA	TGTGCCAGCCGAAGGTACTCTGGAAACACCATATATTTT	CASRRYSGNTIYF
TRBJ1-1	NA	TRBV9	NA	TGTGCCAGCAGCCCCCGGGGGGGCCGAACTGAAGCTTTCTTT	CASSPRGGRTEAFF
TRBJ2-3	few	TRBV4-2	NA	TGTGCCAGCTCACCTCACGGGAGTTCAGATACGCAGTATTTT	CASSPHGSSDTQYF
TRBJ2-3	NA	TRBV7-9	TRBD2	TGTGCCAGCGGGACTAGCGGGAGTGATACGCAGTATTTT	CASGTSGSDTQYF
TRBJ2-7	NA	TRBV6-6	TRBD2	TGTGCCAGCAGGGGACTAGCAACCTACGAGCAGTACTTC	CASRGLATYEQYF
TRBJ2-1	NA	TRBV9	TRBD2	TGTGCCAGCAGCGTAGCCCCGGGAAGCGGGAGACCCAATGAGCAGTTCTTC	CASSVAPGSGRPNEQFF
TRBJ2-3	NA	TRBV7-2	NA	TGTGCCAGCAGCTTAGGCCAGCGGACTAGCACAGATACGCAGTATTTT	CASSLGQRTSTDTQYF
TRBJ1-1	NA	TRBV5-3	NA	TGTGCCAGAAGCTTGGGGAGGGTGGAGAACACTGAAGCTTTCTTT	CARSLGRVENTEAFF
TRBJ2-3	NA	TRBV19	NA	TGTGCCAGTAGTATAGGAAGCGTCACAGATACGCAGTATTTT	CASSIGSVTDTQYF
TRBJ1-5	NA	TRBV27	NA	TGTGCCAGCAGTGGAGGGACATTGTTCCCTAGCAATCAGCCCCAGCATTTT	CASSGGTLFPSNQPQHF
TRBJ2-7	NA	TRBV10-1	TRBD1	TGCGCCAGCAGTGAGTCTGCGGGGACAGGGGGGGCCGAGCAGTACTTC	CASSESAGTGGAEQYF
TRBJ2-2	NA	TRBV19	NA	TGTGCCAGTAGTCCAAGGGCCCCGCGGGGACTGAACACCGGGGAGCTGTTTTTT	CASSPRAPRGLNTGELFF
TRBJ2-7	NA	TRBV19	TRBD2	TGTGCCAGTAGTTCCGCGGGGGGAGGCTACGAGCAGTACTTC	CASSSAGGGYEQYF
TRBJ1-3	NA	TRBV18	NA	TGTGCCAGCTCACCCGGACAGGGAAACACCATATATTTT	CASSPGQGNTIYF
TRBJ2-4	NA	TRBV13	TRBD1	TGTGCCAGCAGCTCGGAACAGGGGGCAGGCAAAAACATTCAGTACTTC	CASSSEQGAGKNIQYF
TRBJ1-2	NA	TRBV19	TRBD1	TGTGCCAGTACTCTGATGTACAGTAGTATGAAAGGGGGCAAGGGATATGGCTACACCTTC	CASTLMYSSMKGGKGYGYTF
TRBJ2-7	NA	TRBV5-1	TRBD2	TGCGCCAGCAGCTCTACACCAACGGGACCTGGGGGGGGCTACGAGCAGTACTTC	CASSSTPTGPGGGYEQYF
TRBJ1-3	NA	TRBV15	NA	TGTGCCACCAGCAGAGGGGGGCGGCCCAATATTAACACCATATATTTT	CATSRGGRPNINTIYF
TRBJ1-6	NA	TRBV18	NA	TGTGCCAGCTCTCCCGGGACTGAAAATTCACCCCTCCACTTT	CASSPGTENSPLHF
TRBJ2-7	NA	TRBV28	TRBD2	TGTGCCAGCAGTTCAAGGACTAGCGGGAATTCCTACGAGCAGTACTTC	CASSSRTSGNSYEQYF
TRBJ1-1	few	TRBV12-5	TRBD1	TGTGCTAGTGGTTTGGTAGTTCGGGACAGGGGATTGATGAACACTGAAGCTTTCTTT	CASGLVVRDRGLMNTEAFF
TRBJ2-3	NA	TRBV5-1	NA	TGCGCCAGCAGCTTCGGTGGGGATACGCAGTATTTT	CASSFGGDTQYF
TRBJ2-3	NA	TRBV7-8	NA	TGTGCCAGCAGCTTATTTGAGCGTAGCACAGATACGCAGTATTTT	CASSLFERSTDTQYF
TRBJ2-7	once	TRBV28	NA	TGTGCCAGCAGTCGGCAAGGGTACGAGCAGTACTTC	CASSRQGYEQYF
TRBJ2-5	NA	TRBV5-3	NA	TGTGCCAGAAGCTTTAGGGAGAGGGAGACCCAGTACTTC	CARSFRERETQYF
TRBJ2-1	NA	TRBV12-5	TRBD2	TGTGCTAGTGGTCTCCTTGGAGCGGGAGCTAGGGAGCAGTTCTTC	CASGLLGAGAREQFF
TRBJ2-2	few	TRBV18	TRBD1	TGTGCCAGCTCACCCTATACAGGGGAGACCGGGGAGCTGTTTTTT	CASSPYTGETGELFF
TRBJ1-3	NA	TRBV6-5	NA	TGTGCCAGCAGTTACTCGATACCAGTGCGGGGAAACACCATATATTTT	CASSYSIPVRGNTIYF
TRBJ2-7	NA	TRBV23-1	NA	TGCGCCAGCATTTGGGGGGGGGCTTCCTACGAGCAGTACTTC	CASIWGGASYEQYF